Included here is one T cell receptor (beta chain) sequence, with context. Its antigen remains undetermined. No much larger clonotype is one base removed from it; base qualities were not supplied. The sample is drawn from a study of blood T cell repertoires in COVID-19 (dated by TCRdb to the early 2020s). In the study overall: The collaborator samples originated in the United States, Italy and Spain and spanned the acute and convalescent phases of COVID-19. The material from the prospective study consisted of cDNA or gDNA derived from T cells, B-cell-depleted T cells, or PBMCs. Subjects who had been exposed to COVID-19, were actively infected with it, or had recovered from it provided the deeply sampled blood TCRbeta repertoires that made up the dataset. The repertoires were released in a freely available public database intended as a resource for research on the immune response to SARS-CoV-2. The samples were drawn from two sources: the first 160 participants of the ongoing ImmuneRACE study, and some 1,300 subjects contributed by 6 global collaborators. A de-identified subject ID, COVID-19 status, age in years and sex were almost always included in the sample metadata. Where available, HLA class I and class II types were taken from metadata supplied by the sample provider and were not determined by assay-based typing. The paper as a whole reports these results and caveats: How much clinical and demographic metadata was included differed by source and by participant, and the metadata was provided uncurated.

Whole blood was collected in K2EDTA tubes by collaborating institutions according to the institutions' own protocols. For TCRbeta analysis, collaborator samples were shipped as frozen whole blood, as isolated PBMCs, or as DNA extracted from either sample type. The immunoSEQ Assay, a bias-controlled multiplex PCR, was used to amplify TCRbeta CDR3 regions from genomic DNA. The authors processed their data as follows. The number of nucleated cells in each sample was estimated by amplification of reference gene primers within the assay. To quantify the absolute abundance of each unique TCRbeta CDR3 rearrangement, sequence reads were collapsed and filtered. For each sample, productive Simpson clonality was calculated as the square root of Simpson's diversity index over productive rearrangements. What TCRdb holds here is the immuneACCESS table cut down to in-frame rearrangements. Part of the clones is not present; checked against another copy, under half of the missing clones reflect an unresolved V gene, and the others are unexplained. The V and J calls and clone size are taken from that table; D and trimming were inferred from the DNA. This sample has 140,000 or so clones in its table, and around 72% of those were observed once. Jointly, the top ten make up 1.9% of the sample.

Trimming accounts for 4 bases at V and 2 bases at J, while the number of junction bases matched to no gene is 2. CDR1 is given as SGHTS and CDR2 as YDEGEE, both from the germline V gene. The CDR3, cysteine through phenylalanine, is 14 amino acids long. Only the CDR3 region is kept as DNA, spanning 42 bases read in frame from base 1. The clonotype originates from a woman aged 55-70 years with acute or convalescent COVID-19. The V gene is TRBV5-8 and the J gene is TRBJ2-1; TRBD1 matches 8 bases in the middle. Sequencing used peripheral blood. CDR3 region: CASSPDRAYNEQFF. The DNA sequence is given as TGTGCCAGCAGCCCGGACAGGGCCTACAATGAGCAGTTCTTC.